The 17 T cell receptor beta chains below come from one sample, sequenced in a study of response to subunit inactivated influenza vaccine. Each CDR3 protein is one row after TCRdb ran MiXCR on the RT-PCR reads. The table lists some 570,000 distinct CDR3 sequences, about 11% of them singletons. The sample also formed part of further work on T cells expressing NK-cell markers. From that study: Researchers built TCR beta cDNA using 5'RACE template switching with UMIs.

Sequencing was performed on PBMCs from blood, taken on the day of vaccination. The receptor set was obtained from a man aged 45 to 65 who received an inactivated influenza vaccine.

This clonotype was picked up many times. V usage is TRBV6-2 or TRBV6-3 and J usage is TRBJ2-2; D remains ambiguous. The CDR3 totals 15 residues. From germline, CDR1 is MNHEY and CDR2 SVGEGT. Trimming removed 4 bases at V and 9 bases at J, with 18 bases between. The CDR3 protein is CASSLEEFSFRELFF. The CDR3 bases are TGTGCCAGCAGTTTAGAGGAATTCAGTTTCCGGGAGCTGTTTTTT.

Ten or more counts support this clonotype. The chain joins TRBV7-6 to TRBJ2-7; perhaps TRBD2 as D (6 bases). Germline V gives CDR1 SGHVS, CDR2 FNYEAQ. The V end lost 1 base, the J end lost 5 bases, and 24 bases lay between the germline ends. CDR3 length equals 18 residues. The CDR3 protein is CASSLGVPTGGGSNEQYF. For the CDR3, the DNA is TGTGCCAGCAGCTTAGGTGTACCAACCGGGGGAGGAAGCAACGAGCAGTACTTC. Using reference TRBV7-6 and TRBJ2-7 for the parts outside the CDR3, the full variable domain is GAGVSQSPRYKVTKRGQDVALRCDPISGHVSLYWYRQALGQGPEFLTYFNYEAQQDKSGLPNDRFSAERPEGSISTLTIQRTEQRDSAMYRCASSLGVPTGGGSNEQYFGPGTRLTVT.

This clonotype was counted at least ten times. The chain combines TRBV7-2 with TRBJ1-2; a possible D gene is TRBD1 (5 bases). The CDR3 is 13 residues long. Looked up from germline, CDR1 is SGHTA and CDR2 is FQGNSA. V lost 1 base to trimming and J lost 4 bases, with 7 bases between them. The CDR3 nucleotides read TGTGCCAGCAGCTTAGACAGGTCCTATGGCTACACCTTC. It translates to CASSLDRSYGYTF.

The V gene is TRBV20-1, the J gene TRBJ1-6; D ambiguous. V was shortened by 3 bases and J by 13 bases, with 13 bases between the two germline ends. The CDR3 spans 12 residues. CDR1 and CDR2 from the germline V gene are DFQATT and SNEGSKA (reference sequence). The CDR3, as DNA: TGCAGTGCTAGTCCAACCCTGCGGCCCCTCCACTTT. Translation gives CSASPTLRPLHF.

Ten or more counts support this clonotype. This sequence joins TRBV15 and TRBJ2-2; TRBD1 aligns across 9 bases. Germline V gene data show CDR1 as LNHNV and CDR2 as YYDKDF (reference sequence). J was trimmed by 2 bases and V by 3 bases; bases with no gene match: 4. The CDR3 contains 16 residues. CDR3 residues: CATSRGTGINTGELFF. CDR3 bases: TGTGCCACCAGCAGGGGGACAGGGATAAACACCGGGGAGCTGTTTTTT. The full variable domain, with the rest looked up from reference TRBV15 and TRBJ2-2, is DAMVIQNPRYQVTQFGKPVTLSCSQTLNHNVMYWYQQKSSQAPKLLFHYYDKDFNNEADTPDNFQSRRPNTSFCFLDIRSPGLGDTAMYLCATSRGTGINTGELFFGEGSRLTVL.

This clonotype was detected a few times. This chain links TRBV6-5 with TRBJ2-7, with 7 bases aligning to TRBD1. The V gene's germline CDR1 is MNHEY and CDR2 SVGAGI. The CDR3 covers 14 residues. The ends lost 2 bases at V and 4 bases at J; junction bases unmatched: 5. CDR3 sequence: CASSYRQGVYEQYF. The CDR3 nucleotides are TGTGCCAGCAGTTACCGGCAGGGGGTTTACGAGCAGTACTTC.

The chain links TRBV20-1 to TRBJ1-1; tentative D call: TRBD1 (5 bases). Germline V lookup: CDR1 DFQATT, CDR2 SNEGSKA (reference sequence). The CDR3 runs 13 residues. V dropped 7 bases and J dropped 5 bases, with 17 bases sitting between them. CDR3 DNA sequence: TGCAGTGTTAACCGGGACGGTGGGACTGAAGCTTTCTTT. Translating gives CSVNRDGGTEAFF.

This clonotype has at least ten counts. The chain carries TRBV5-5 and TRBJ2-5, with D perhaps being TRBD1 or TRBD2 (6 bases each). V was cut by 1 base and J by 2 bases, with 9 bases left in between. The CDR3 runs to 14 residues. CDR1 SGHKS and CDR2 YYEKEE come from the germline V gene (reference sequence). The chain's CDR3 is CASSLIGGQETQYF. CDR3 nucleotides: TGTGCCAGCAGCTTGATAGGGGGGCAAGAGACCCAGTACTTC. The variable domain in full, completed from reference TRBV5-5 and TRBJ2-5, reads DAGVTQSPTHLIKTRGQQVTLRCSPISGHKSVSWYQQVLGQGPQFIFQYYEKEERGRGNFPDRFSARQFPNYSSELNVNALLLGDSALYLCASSLIGGQETQYFGPGTRLLVL.

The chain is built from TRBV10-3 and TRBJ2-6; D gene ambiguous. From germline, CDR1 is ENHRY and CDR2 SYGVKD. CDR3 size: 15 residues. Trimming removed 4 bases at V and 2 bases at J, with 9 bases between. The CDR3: CAISGSLPGANVLTF. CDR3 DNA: TGTGCCATCAGTGGGTCCCTCCCTGGGGCCAACGTCCTGACTTTC.

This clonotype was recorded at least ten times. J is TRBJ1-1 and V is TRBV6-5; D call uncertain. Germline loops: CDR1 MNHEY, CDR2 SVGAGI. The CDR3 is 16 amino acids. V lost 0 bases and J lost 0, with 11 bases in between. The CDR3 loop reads CASSYSIAQLNTEAFF. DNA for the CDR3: TGTGCCAGCAGTTACTCGATCGCCCAGTTGAACACTGAAGCTTTCTTT.

The CDR3 protein is CSARTGENQPQHF. The CDR3 region has the DNA TGCAGTGCAAGAACAGGGGAAAATCAGCCCCAGCATTTT. This sequence joins TRBV20-1 and TRBJ1-5, with 7 bases identical to TRBD1. After removal of 6 bases from V and 4 bases from J, the junction contained 6 bases not matched to a gene. Germline V CDR1 and CDR2: DFQATT, SNEGSKA (reference sequence). CDR3 length equals 13 residues.

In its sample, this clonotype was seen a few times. CDR3 residues: CSVLQDSPEKLFF. CDR3 bases: TGCAGCGTTCTGCAGGACAGTCCGGAAAAACTGTTTTTT. V and J are TRBV29-1 and TRBJ1-4; TRBD1 might be the D (6 bases). Trimming stripped 5 bases from V and 8 bases from J, with 15 bases between. The CDR3 has 13 amino acids. CDR1 and CDR2 from the germline V gene are SQVTM and ANQGSEA.

The DNA of the CDR3 is TGTGCCACCAGCAGACCTCCGGGGGCCAACGTCCTGACTTTC. Protein sequence: CATSRPPGANVLTF. This rearrangement joins TRBV15 to TRBJ2-6; D is unclear. This CDR3 region has 14 residues. The germline V gene has CDR1 LNHNV and CDR2 YYDKDF (reference sequence). V lost 2 bases to trimming and J lost 4 bases, with 6 bases between them.

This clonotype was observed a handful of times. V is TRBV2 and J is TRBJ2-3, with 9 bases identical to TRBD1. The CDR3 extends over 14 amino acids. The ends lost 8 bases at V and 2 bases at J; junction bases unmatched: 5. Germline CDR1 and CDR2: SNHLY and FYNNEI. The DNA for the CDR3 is TGTGCCAGCCGTGGACAGGGGTTCACAGATACGCAGTATTTT. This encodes CASRGQGFTDTQYF. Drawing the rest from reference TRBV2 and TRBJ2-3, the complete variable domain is EPEVTQTPSHQVTQMGQEVILRCVPISNHLYFYWYRQILGQKVEFLVSFYNNEISEKSEIFDDQFSVERPDGSNFTLKIRSTKLEDSAMYFCASRGQGFTDTQYFGPGTRLTVL.

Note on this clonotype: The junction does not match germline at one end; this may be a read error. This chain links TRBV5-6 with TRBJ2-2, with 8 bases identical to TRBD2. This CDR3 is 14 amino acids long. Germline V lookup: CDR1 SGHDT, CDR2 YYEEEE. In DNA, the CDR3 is TGTGCCACCAGCGGGAGTATGTACACCGGGGAGCTGTTTTTT. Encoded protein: CATSGSMYTGELFF. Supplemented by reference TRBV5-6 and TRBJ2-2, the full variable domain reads DAGVTQSPTHLIKTRGQQVTLRCSPKSGHDTVSWYQQALGQGPQFIFQYYEEEERQRGNFPDRFSGHQFPNYSSELNVNALLLGDSALYLCATSGSMYTGELFFGEGSRLTVL.

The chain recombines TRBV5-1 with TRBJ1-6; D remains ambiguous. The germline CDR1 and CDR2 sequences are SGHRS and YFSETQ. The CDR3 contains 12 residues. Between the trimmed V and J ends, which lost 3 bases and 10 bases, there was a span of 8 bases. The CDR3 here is CASSSPGSPLHF. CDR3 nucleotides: TGCGCCAGCAGCTCTCCGGGGTCACCCCTCCACTTT.

CDR3 sequence reads: CASSPGGHEQFF. CDR3 nucleotide sequence: TGTGCCAGCTCACCAGGGGGGCATGAGCAGTTCTTC. The genes are TRBV18 and TRBJ2-1; either TRBD1 or TRBD2 may supply D (6 bases each). This CDR3 contains 12 residues. The germline CDR1 and CDR2 sequences are KGHSH and LQKENI. The germline V and J ends were trimmed by 2 bases and 8 bases, with 7 bases remaining between them.